The present TCR beta chain was sequenced within a study of cytomegalovirus exposure and HLA in healthy donors. Notes on the study in general: In vitro confirmation showed a few CMV-associated chains to be CMV antigen specific. A prior analysis recorded that most TCR beta V segments were productive about 90% or about 30% of the time.

In the PCR, 60 Vbeta and 13 Jbeta primers were used. Data came from immunoSEQ multiplex PCR; TCRdb stores just in-frame clones and leaves some out. This table has fewer than 130,000 clones, 76% appearing once. On this clone: Its cognate antigen is unknown.

The CDR3 length is 15 residues. J lost 2 bases, V lost 0 bases, and 3 bases had no gene match. Per germline, CDR1 SGDLS and CDR2 YYNGEE. The receptor comes from a man younger than 45 in good health and CMV-seropositive. J is TRBJ2-3 and V is TRBV9; 7 bases match TRBD2. Input material: PBMCs. This CDR3 reads CASSVGGTTTDTQYF. CDR3 bases: TGTGCCAGCAGCGTAGGGGGGACTACCACAGATACGCAGTATTTT.